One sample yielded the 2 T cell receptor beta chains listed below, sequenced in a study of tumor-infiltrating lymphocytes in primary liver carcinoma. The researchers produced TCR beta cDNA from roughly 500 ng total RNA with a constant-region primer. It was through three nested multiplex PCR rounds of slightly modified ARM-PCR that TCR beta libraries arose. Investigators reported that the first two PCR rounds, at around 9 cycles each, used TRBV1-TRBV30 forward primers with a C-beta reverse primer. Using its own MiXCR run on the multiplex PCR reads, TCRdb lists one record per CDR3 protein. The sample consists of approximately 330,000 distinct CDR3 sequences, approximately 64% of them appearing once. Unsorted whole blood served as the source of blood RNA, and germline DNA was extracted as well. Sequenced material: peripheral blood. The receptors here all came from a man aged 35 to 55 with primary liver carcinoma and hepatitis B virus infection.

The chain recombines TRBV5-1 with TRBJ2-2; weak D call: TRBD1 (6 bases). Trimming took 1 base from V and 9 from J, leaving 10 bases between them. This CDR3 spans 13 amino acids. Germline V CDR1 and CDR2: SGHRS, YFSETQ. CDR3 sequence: CASSLTGDRELFF. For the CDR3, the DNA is TGCGCCAGCAGCTTGACCGGGGACAGGGAGCTGTTTTTT.

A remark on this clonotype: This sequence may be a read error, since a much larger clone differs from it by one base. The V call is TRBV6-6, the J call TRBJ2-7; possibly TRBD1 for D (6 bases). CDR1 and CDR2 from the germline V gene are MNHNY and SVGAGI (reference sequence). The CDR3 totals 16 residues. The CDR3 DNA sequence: TGTGCCAGCATTTACCTTGACTTCAGGGGATCCTACGAGCAGTACTTC. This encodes CASIYLDFRGSYEQYF.